This record concerns one T cell receptor (beta chain) sequence. Germline CDR1 and CDR2: SGHVS and FQNEAQ. Trimming took 0 bases from V and 7 from J, leaving 15 bases between them. CDR3 size: 16 residues. TCRdb's copy holds only in-frame clones and misses some; the assay was immunoSEQ multiplex PCR. The sample holds about 6,500 clones, approximately 92% seen once. These data are taken from a study of chemoradiotherapy in HPV16-positive cancers. Study details: A couple of HPV16-positive patients' cells yielded candidate HPV-specific clones and common motifs.

Repeated repertoire sampling spanned the course of chemoradiotherapy. Material: blood, obtained from a patient who underwent chemoradiotherapy. This TCR came from a human donor with HPV-associated anogenital cancer. J is TRBJ2-2 and V is TRBV7-8; unclear D gene. CDR3: CASSLAPPGGGGELFF. The DNA for the CDR3 is TGTGCCAGCAGCTTAGCGCCCCCCGGCGGTGGCGGGGAGCTGTTTTTT.